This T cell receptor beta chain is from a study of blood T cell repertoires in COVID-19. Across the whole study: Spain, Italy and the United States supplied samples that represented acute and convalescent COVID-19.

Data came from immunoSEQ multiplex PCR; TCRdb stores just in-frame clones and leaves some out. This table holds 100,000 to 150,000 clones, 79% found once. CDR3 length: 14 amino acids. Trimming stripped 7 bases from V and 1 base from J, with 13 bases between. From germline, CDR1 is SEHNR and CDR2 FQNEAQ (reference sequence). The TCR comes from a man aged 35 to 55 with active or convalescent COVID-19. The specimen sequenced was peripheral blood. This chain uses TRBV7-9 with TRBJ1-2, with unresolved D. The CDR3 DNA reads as TGTGCCAGCAACATGGCCGCCCTTAACTATGGCTACACCTTC. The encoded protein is CASNMAALNYGYTF.